The rows below give T cell receptor beta chains drawn from one sample of a study of blood T cell repertoires in COVID-19. TCRdb's table, derived via immunoSEQ multiplex PCR, lists solely in-frame clones and lacks some. The sample consists of 80,000 to 95,000 clones, about 89% of them appearing once. The material sequenced was peripheral blood. The receptors come from a human donor with active COVID-19. The donor label of this sample is uncertain. Each CDR3 is given without its conserved first and last residue. A D gene is named only where the DNA matches it firmly. Clone size appears in some rows only: once, few, many, or a class for an expanded clone.

J,size,D,V,CDR3
TRBJ2-7,NA,NA,TRBV5-4,ASRPMPRRQGRSYEQY
TRBJ2-1,NA,NA,TRBV2,ASGLTGGGLNEQF
TRBJ2-7,NA,TRBD2,TRBV3-1/TRBV3-2,ASSPGGLAGLTSSYEQY
TRBJ1-6,once,NA,TRBV13,ASSLGGQGNSPLH
TRBJ1-1,once,NA,TRBV11-2,ASSPNGGGLDTEAF
TRBJ2-6,NA,NA,TRBV6-5,ASSTLAGANVLT
TRBJ1-1,NA,NA,TRBV18,ASSPTTVPVNTEAF
TRBJ2-6,NA,TRBD1,TRBV25-1,ASSDRDRVHSGANVLT
TRBJ1-5,NA,TRBD1,TRBV19,AGQTGNQPQH
TRBJ2-3,NA,NA,TRBV18,ASSPNRQVTGTDTQY
TRBJ1-3,NA,TRBD1,TRBV6-1,ASSDDRGSGNTIY
TRBJ1-5,NA,TRBD1,TRBV7-2,ASSLATGGLQPQH
TRBJ1-1,NA,NA,TRBV18,ASSPRQDTEAF
TRBJ2-2,NA,NA,TRBV2,ASSGSSTGELF
TRBJ1-1,once,TRBD1,TRBV19,ASSIAAGGTEAF
TRBJ2-1,NA,TRBD2,TRBV3-1/TRBV3-2,ASSQHPPSGGVLLNEQF
TRBJ1-4,NA,NA,TRBV18,ASSPNRVGEKLF
TRBJ1-5,NA,TRBD1,TRBV6-2/TRBV6-3,ASSYRGTGENQPQH
TRBJ2-5,NA,NA,TRBV9,ASSVGGAQETQY
TRBJ1-2,NA,NA,TRBV6-2/TRBV6-3,ASSALTVNYGYT
TRBJ1-1,NA,NA,TRBV7-9,ASSLPGGTEAF
TRBJ2-2,NA,NA,TRBV6-5,ASSHQTPHGELF
TRBJ2-7,NA,TRBD2,TRBV10-3,AISGTSGDEQY
TRBJ2-2,few,NA,TRBV24-1,ATSLTGRTGELF
TRBJ1-1,NA,NA,TRBV7-2,ASSKDGVMGREAF
TRBJ1-3,once,NA,TRBV7-2,ASSLGIRGSGNTIY
TRBJ1-6,few,NA,TRBV7-2,ASSLDNRPNSPLH
TRBJ1-4,NA,NA,TRBV23-1,ASSDGSRSCRGLPTITNEKLF
TRBJ2-5,NA,NA,TRBV18,ASSPPSTHTQGTQY
TRBJ1-5,NA,TRBD1,TRBV7-8,ASSLGRDRNQPQH
TRBJ1-2,NA,NA,TRBV19,ASSLLDYGYT
TRBJ1-1,NA,TRBD1,TRBV5-5,ASSLGRGDTEAF
TRBJ2-3,NA,TRBD1,TRBV19,ASSIPRTGTDTQY
NA,NA,TRBD2,TRBV7-2,ASRTQRGVLNEQF
TRBJ1-5,NA,NA,TRBV7-2,ASSPRSAGGQPQH
TRBJ1-2,NA,TRBD1,TRBV7-3,ASSLDPGGGPSYT
TRBJ1-3,NA,NA,TRBV7-9,ASSSQWGREAGNTIY
TRBJ2-5,NA,TRBD2,TRBV4-2,ASSQGRAGGGARETQY
TRBJ2-3,NA,TRBD2,TRBV5-1,ASSFGTITDTQY
TRBJ1-2,NA,TRBD1,TRBV9,ASSDSGQGAGGYT
TRBJ1-1,NA,NA,TRBV27,ASSFAGGTLRDTEAF
TRBJ1-2,NA,NA,TRBV12-3/TRBV12-4,ASSESYGYT
TRBJ1-3,NA,NA,TRBV6-5,ASQGSGNTIY
TRBJ2-2,NA,TRBD1,TRBV5-4,ASSYGQGNTGELF
TRBJ1-2,NA,NA,TRBV5-1,ASSPGAGRYGYT
TRBJ2-3,NA,TRBD2,TRBV5-1,ASSLRLAPGGTDTQY
TRBJ1-5,NA,NA,TRBV5-5,ASSLDPGYNQPQH
TRBJ1-1,NA,TRBD1,TRBV4-1,ASSPTQDRGNTEAF
TRBJ1-2,NA,NA,TRBV7-9,ASSQEADYGYT
TRBJ2-3,once,TRBD1,TRBV7-8,ASSFLTGGESTDTQY
TRBJ2-1,NA,TRBD2,TRBV3-1/TRBV3-2,ASSQSGERQF
TRBJ2-7,NA,TRBD1,TRBV7-2,ASSLVATGEQY
TRBJ2-1,NA,NA,TRBV5-1,ASSLAPPARVYNEQF
TRBJ2-3,NA,TRBD1,TRBV7-3,ASSPRGQMDTQY